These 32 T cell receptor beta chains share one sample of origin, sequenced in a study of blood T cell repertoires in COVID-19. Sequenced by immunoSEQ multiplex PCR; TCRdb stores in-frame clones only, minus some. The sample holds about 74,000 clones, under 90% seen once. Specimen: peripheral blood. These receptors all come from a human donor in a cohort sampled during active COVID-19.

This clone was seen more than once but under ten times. The CDR3 region has the DNA TGTGCCAGCAAGCCACAGGGTTGGACTGAAGCTTTCTTT. It codes for CASKPQGWTEAFF. This rearrangement joins TRBV6-5 to TRBJ1-1; possibly TRBD1 for D (6 bases). Trimming took off 7 bases at V and 5 bases at J, with 14 bases between the two ends. This CDR3 contains 13 residues. Germline lookup yields CDR1 MNHEY and CDR2 SVGAGI.

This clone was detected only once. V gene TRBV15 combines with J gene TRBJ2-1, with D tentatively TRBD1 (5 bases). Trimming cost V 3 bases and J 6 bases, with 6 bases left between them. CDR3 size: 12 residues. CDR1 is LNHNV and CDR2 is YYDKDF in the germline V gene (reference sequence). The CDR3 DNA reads TGTGCCACCAGCAGTGGGGCCAATGAGCAGTTCTTC. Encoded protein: CATSSGANEQFF.

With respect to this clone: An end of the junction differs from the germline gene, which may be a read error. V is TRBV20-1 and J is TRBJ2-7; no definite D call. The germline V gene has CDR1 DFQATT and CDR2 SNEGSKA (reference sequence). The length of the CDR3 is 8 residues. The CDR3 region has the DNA TGCAGTGCTTACGGGCAGTACTTC. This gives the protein CSAYGQYF.

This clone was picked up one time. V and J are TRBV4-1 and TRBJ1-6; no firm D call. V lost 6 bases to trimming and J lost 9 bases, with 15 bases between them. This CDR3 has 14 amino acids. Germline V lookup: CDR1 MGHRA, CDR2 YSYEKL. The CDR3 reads CASRPDILSSPLHF. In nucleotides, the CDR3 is TGCGCCAGCAGGCCTGATATATTGAGTTCACCCCTCCACTTT.

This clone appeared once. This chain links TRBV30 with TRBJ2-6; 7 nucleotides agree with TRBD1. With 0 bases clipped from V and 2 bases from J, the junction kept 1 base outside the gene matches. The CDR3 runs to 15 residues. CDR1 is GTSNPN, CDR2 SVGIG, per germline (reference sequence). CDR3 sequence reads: CAWSVQGAGANVLTF. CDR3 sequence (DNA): TGTGCCTGGAGTGTGCAGGGGGCTGGGGCCAACGTCCTGACTTTC.

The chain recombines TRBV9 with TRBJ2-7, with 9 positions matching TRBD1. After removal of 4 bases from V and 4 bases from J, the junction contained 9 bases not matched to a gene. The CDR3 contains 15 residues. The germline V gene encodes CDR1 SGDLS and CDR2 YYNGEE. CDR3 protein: CASSTQGTGIYEQYF. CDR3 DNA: TGTGCCAGCAGCACCCAAGGGACAGGGATTTACGAGCAGTACTTC.

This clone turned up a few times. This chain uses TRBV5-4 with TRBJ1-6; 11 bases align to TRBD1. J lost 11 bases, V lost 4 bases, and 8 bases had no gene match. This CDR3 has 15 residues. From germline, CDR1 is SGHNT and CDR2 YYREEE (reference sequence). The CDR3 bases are TGTGCCAGCAGCACCCTCCGGGACAGGGGGGCACCCCTCCACTTT. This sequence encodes CASSTLRDRGAPLHF.

CDR3 nucleotide sequence: TGTGCCAGCAGCCCCCTAGCGGGGCCCCACAATGAGCAGTTCTTC. It encodes CASSPLAGPHNEQFF. The chain carries TRBV7-3 and TRBJ2-1; 9 nucleotides line up with TRBD2. CDR1 is SGHTA, CDR2 FQGTGA, per germline. The CDR3 spans 15 residues. V lost 5 bases and J lost 5; bases outside the gene matches: 7.

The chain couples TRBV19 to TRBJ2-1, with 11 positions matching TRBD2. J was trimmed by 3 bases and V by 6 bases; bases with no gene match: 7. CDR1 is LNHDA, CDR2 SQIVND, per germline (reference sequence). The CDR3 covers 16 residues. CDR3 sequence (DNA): TGTGCCAGTAGGAGCCCTCTAGCGGGGGGCTACAATGAGCAGTTCTTC. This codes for CASRSPLAGGYNEQFF.

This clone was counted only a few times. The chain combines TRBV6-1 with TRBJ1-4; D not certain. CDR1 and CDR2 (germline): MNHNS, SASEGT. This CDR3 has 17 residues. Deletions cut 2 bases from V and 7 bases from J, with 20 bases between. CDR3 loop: CASSETWAPGSLEKLFF. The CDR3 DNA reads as TGTGCCAGCAGTGAAACATGGGCCCCCGGCTCGCTTGAAAAACTGTTTTTT.

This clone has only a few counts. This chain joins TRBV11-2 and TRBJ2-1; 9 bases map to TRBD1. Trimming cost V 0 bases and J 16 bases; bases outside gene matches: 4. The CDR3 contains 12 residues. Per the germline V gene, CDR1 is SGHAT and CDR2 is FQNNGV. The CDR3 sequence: CASSLDWGQGFF. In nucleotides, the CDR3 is TGTGCCAGCAGCTTAGATTGGGGACAGGGTTTCTTC.

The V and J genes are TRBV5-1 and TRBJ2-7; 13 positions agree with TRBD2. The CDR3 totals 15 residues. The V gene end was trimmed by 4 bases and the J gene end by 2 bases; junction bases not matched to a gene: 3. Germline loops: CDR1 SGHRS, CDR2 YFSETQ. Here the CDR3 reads CASSLGLAGAYEQYF. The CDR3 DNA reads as TGCGCCAGCAGCCTCGGACTAGCGGGGGCCTACGAGCAGTACTTC. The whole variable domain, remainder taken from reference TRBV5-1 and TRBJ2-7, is KAGVTQTPRYLIKTRGQQVTLSCSPISGHRSVSWYQQTPGQGLQFLFEYFSETQRNKGNFPGRFSGRQFSNSRSEMNVSTLELGDSALYLCASSLGLAGAYEQYFGPGTRLTVT.

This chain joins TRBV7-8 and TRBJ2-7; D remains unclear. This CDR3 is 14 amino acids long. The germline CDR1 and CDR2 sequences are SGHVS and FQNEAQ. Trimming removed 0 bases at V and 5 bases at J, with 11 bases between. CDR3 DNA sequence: TGTGCCAGCAGCTTAGCGCCAGGAAGTCACGAGCAGTACTTC. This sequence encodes CASSLAPGSHEQYF. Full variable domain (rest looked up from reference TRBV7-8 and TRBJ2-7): GAGVSQSPRYKVAKRGQDVALRCDPISGHVSLFWYQQALGQGPEFLTYFQNEAQLDKSGLPSDRFFAERPEGSVSTLKIQRTQQEDSAVYLCASSLAPGSHEQYFGPGTRLTVT.

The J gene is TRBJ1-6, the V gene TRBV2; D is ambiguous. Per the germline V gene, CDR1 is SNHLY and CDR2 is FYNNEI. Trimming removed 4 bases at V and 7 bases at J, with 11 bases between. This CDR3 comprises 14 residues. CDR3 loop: CASSAGGNNSPLHF. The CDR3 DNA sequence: TGTGCCAGCAGTGCTGGAGGGAACAATTCACCCCTCCACTTT.

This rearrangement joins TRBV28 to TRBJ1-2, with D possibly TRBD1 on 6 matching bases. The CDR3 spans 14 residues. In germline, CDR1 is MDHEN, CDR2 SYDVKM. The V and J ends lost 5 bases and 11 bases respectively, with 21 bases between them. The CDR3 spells CASSPRRDTHGYTF. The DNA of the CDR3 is TGTGCCAGCAGTCCCCGCCGGGACACCCACGGATACACCTTC.

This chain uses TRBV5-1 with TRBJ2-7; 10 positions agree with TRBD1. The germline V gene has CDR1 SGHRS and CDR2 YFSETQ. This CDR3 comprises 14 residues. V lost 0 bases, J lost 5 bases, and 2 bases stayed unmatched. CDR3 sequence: CASSLGQGAHEQYF. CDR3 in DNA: TGCGCCAGCAGCTTGGGACAGGGGGCCCACGAGCAGTACTTC. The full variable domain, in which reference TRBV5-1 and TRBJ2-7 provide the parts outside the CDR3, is KAGVTQTPRYLIKTRGQQVTLSCSPISGHRSVSWYQQTPGQGLQFLFEYFSETQRNKGNFPGRFSGRQFSNSRSEMNVSTLELGDSALYLCASSLGQGAHEQYFGPGTRLTVT.

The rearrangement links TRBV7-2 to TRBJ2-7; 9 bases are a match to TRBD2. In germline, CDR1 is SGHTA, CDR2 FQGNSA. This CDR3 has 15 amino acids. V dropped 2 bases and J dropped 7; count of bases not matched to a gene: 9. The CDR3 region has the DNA TGTGCCAGCAGCTTAACGCTAGCGGGGACCCGGGAGCAGTACTTC. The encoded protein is CASSLTLAGTREQYF.

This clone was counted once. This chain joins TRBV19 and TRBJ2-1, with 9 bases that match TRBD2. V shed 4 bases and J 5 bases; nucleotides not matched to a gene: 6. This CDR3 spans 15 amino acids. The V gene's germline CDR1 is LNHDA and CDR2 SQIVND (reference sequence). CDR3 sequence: CASSTPSGGHNEQFF. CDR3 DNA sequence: TGTGCCAGTAGTACTCCCAGCGGGGGGCACAATGAGCAGTTCTTC. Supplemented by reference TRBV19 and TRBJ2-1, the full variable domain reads DGGITQSPKYLFRKEGQNVTLSCEQNLNHDAMYWYRQDPGQGLRLIYYSQIVNDFQKGDIAEGYSVSREKKESFPLTVTSAQKNPTAFYLCASSTPSGGHNEQFFGPGTRLTVL.

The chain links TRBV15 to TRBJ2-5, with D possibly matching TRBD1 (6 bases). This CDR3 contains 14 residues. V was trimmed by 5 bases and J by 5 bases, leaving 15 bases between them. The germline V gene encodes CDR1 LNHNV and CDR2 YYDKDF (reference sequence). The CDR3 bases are TGTGCCACCAGCCCAGGGGCCCTCGGGGAGACCCAGTACTTC. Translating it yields CATSPGALGETQYF.

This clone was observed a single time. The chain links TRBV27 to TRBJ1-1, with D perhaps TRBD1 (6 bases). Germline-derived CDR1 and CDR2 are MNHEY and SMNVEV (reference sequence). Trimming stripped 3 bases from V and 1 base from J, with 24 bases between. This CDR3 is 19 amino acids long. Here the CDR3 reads CASSFTRLGRGAANTEAFF. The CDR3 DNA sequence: TGTGCCAGCAGTTTCACTAGGTTGGGTCGGGGGGCAGCGAACACTGAAGCTTTCTTT.

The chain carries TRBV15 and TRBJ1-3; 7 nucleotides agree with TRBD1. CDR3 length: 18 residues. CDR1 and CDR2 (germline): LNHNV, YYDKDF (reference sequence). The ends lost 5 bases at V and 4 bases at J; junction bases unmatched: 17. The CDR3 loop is CATSLPGRKGARGNTIYF. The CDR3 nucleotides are TGTGCCACCAGCCTTCCGGGAAGGAAGGGGGCGCGAGGAAACACCATATATTTT.

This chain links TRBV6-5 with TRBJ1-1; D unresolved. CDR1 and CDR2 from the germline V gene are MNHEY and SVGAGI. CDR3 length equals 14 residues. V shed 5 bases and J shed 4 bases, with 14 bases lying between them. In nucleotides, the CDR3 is TGTGCCAGCAGTCAGGTGGGTGGAGGCACTGAAGCTTTCTTT. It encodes CASSQVGGGTEAFF.

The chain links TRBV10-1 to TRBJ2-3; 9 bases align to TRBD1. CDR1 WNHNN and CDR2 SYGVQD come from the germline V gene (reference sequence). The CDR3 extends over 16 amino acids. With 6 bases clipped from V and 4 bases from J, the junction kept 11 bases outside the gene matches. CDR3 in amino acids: CASSPARGQGPDTQYF. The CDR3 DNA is TGCGCCAGCAGCCCCGCCCGGGGACAGGGCCCAGATACGCAGTATTTT.

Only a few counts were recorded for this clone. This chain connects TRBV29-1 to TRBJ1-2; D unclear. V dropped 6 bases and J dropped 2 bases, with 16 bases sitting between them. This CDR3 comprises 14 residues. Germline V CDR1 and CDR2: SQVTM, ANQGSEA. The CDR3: CSVGVGDRNYGYTF. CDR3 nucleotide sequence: TGCAGCGTCGGAGTAGGAGATAGAAACTATGGCTACACCTTC.

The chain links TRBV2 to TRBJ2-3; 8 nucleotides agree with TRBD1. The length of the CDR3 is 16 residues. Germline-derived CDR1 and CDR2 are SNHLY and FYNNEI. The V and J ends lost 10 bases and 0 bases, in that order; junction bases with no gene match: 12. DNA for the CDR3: TGTGCCACCCTCCCGGTCAGGGGGCCCAGCACAGATACGCAGTATTTT. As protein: CATLPVRGPSTDTQYF.

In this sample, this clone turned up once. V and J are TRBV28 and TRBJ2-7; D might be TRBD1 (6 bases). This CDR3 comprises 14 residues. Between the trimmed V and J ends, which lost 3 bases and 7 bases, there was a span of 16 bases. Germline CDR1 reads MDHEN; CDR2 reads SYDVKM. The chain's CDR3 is CASSFFSRGGEQYF. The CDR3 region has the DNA TGTGCCAGCAGTTTCTTCTCCAGGGGTGGGGAGCAGTACTTC.

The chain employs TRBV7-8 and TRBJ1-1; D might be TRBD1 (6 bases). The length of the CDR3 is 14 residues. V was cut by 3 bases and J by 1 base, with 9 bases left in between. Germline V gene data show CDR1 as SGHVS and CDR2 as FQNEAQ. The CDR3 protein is CASSFLQGNTEAFF. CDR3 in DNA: TGTGCCAGCAGCTTTTTACAGGGGAACACTGAAGCTTTCTTT.

The CDR3 spells CASSSYSYEQYF. Here the CDR3 DNA reads TGTGCCAGCAGCTCCTACTCCTACGAGCAGTACTTC. J is TRBJ2-7 and V is TRBV7-2, with D unresolved. This CDR3 has 12 amino acids. V dropped 4 bases and J dropped 0 bases, with 4 bases sitting between them. Germline CDR1 and CDR2: SGHTA and FQGNSA.

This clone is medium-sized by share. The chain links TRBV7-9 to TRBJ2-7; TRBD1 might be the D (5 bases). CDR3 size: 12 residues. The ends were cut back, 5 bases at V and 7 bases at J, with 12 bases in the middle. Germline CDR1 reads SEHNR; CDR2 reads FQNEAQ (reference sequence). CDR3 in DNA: TGTGCCAGCAGCCAGGGTCTGGAAGAGCAGTACTTC. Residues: CASSQGLEEQYF.

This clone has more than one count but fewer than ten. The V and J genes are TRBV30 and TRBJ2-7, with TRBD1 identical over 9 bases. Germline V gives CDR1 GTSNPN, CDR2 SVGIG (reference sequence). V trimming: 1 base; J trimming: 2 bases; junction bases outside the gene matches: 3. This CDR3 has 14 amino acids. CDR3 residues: CAWSEGQGPYEQYF. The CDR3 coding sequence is TGTGCCTGGAGTGAGGGACAGGGACCCTACGAGCAGTACTTC.

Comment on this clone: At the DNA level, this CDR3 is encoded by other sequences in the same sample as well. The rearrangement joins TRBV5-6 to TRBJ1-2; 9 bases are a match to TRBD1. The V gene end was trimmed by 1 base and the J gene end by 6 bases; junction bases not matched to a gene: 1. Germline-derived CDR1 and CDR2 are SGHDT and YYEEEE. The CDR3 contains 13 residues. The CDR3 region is CASSLRQGDGYTF. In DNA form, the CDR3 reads TGTGCCAGCAGCTTGCGACAGGGGGATGGCTACACCTTC.

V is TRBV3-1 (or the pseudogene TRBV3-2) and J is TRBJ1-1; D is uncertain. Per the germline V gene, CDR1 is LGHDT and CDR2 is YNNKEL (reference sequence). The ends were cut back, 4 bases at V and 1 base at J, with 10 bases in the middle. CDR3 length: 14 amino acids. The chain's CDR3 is CASSPQATNTEAFF. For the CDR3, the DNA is TGTGCCAGCAGCCCTCAAGCGACGAACACTGAAGCTTTCTTT.